A selection of T cell receptor beta chains follows, all from one sample in a study of identical twins. TCRdb re-analysed the 5' RACE reads in MiXCR, keeping a single row per CDR3 protein. The sample carries 350,000 or so distinct CDR3 sequences, 10% to 15% recorded once. This same sample was also part of a study on yellow fever vaccine responses in identical twins.

Sequenced input: CD8+ T cells sorted from blood. All receptors derive from a woman aged 18-29 years in good health. Both conserved end residues are part of each CDR3. A D gene is named only where the DNA matches it firmly. Size tells how often a clone was seen (once, few, many) or the class of an expanded clone, and some rows leave it out.

cdr3_aa cdr3_nt j_call d_call v_call clone_size
CASDSGLAGGPSYNEQFF TGTGCCAGCGACTCGGGACTAGCGGGGGGCCCCTCCTACAATGAGCAGTTCTTC TRBJ2-1 TRBD2 TRBV11-2 .
CASSLAWQGRRDTEAFF TGCGCCAGCAGCTTGGCCTGGCAGGGGAGAAGGGACACTGAAGCTTTCTTT TRBJ1-1 . TRBV5-1 .
CASSPIRGTEAFF TGTGCCAGCAGCCCAATCCGGGGGACTGAAGCTTTCTTT TRBJ1-1 . TRBV9 .
CSARGERAGRFNEQFF TGCAGTGCTAGAGGAGAGAGAGCGGGGAGATTTAATGAGCAGTTCTTC TRBJ2-1 TRBD2 TRBV20-1 few
CSASGGAVGETQYF TGCAGTGCTAGCGGGGGGGCCGTTGGAGAGACCCAGTACTTC TRBJ2-5 TRBD2 TRBV20-1 .
CASSPIGPREIDYNEQFF TGTGCCAGCAGTCCTATCGGACCTCGGGAGATTGATTACAATGAGCAGTTCTTC TRBJ2-1 . TRBV12-3/TRBV12-4 few
CASSYVGLATSQETQYF TGTGCCAGCAGTTACGTGGGTCTGGCGACTAGCCAAGAGACCCAGTACTTC TRBJ2-5 . TRBV6-5 .
CASSNRAQPQHF TGTGCCAGCAGCAACAGGGCTCAGCCCCAGCATTTT TRBJ1-5 . TRBV21-1 few
CSVAGLRRTDTQYF TGCAGCGTTGCTGGGCTACGACGGACAGATACGCAGTATTTT TRBJ2-3 . TRBV29-1 once
CASSFLWRPQRTDTQYF TGTGCCAGCAGTTTCCTGTGGAGGCCCCAACGGACAGATACGCAGTATTTT TRBJ2-3 . TRBV12-3/TRBV12-4 many
CASSQAGHTEAFF TGTGCCAGCAGCCAGGCTGGGCACACTGAAGCTTTCTTT TRBJ1-1 . TRBV13 .
CASSEKALVERYEQYF TGTGCCAGCAGTGAAAAAGCGCTAGTCGAACGCTACGAGCAGTACTTC TRBJ2-7 . TRBV6-1 few
CASSPGHLNTGELFF TGTGCCAGCAGTCCGGGACATCTAAACACCGGGGAGCTGTTTTTT TRBJ2-2 . TRBV12-3/TRBV12-4 many
CSAELAEPLNEQFF TGCAGTGCTGAGTTAGCCGAACCCCTCAATGAGCAGTTCTTC TRBJ2-1 . TRBV20-1 few
CASKRPGIHGYTF TGTGCCAGCAAAAGACCAGGGATCCATGGCTACACCTTC TRBJ1-2 . TRBV2 few
CASNLLEVSYEQYF TGTGCCAGCAATCTTCTTGAGGTCTCCTACGAGCAGTACTTC TRBJ2-7 . TRBV12-3/TRBV12-4 few
CATSRGTGREGYTF TGTGCCACCAGCAGAGGGACAGGGCGGGAGGGCTACACCTTC TRBJ1-2 TRBD1 TRBV15 .
CASSPPVSGYEQYF TGTGCCAGCAGCCCGCCCGTTTCGGGCTACGAGCAGTACTTC TRBJ2-7 . TRBV7-9 .
CASSSSTSGAYNEQFF TGCGCCAGCAGCTCCTCTACTAGCGGAGCTTACAATGAGCAGTTCTTC TRBJ2-1 TRBD2 TRBV5-1 few
CASSPPGQGAPGELFF TGTGCCAGCAGTCCACCCGGGCAGGGGGCACCCGGGGAGCTGTTTTTT TRBJ2-2 TRBD1 TRBV7-9 few
CASSEGSGGYNEQFF TGTGCCAGCAGTGAAGGGTCAGGGGGCTACAATGAGCAGTTCTTC TRBJ2-1 TRBD1 TRBV6-1 few
CATSDTDGQGSRGTQYF TGTGCCACCAGTGATACCGACGGACAAGGAAGTAGGGGTACGCAGTATTTT TRBJ2-3 . TRBV24-1 .
CASSSRGAGANVLTF TGCGCCAGCAGCTCTAGGGGGGCTGGGGCCAACGTCCTGACTTTC TRBJ2-6 . TRBV5-1 few
CASSFRIYFYGYTF TGTGCCAGCAGTTTCAGGATATATTTCTATGGCTACACCTTC TRBJ1-2 . TRBV12-3/TRBV12-4 few
CASSWRDRAVKTDTQYF TGCGCCAGCAGCTGGAGGGACAGGGCTGTAAAGACAGATACGCAGTATTTT TRBJ2-3 TRBD1 TRBV5-1 many
CAISERIGIDGSSPLHF TGTGCCATCAGTGAGCGGATCGGCATAGACGGGAGTTCACCCCTCCACTTT TRBJ1-6 . TRBV10-3 few
CATDPEDRFYGYTF TGTGCCACGGACCCCGAGGACAGGTTCTATGGCTACACCTTC TRBJ1-2 TRBD1 TRBV10-3 many
CASRRTGWWDEAFF TGCGCCAGCAGAAGGACAGGGTGGTGGGATGAAGCTTTCTTT TRBJ1-1 TRBD1 TRBV10-2 .
CASSSTRGTEAFF TGTGCCAGCAGTTCAACGAGGGGGACTGAAGCTTTCTTT TRBJ1-1 . TRBV27 few
CASSRRGREGPYTQYF TGTGCCAGCAGCCGTCGGGGGCGGGAGGGCCCTTATACGCAGTATTTT TRBJ2-3 TRBD2 TRBV5-4 few
CASSLGHSLAKNIQYF TGTGCCAGCAGTTTGGGGCACTCGCTAGCCAAAAACATTCAGTACTTC TRBJ2-4 . TRBV28 few
CASSQEGGGRGEETQYF TGTGCCAGCAGCCAAGAGGGTGGGGGCAGGGGAGAAGAGACCCAGTACTTC TRBJ2-5 . TRBV4-2 few
CSVDWASTDTQYF TGCAGCGTTGATTGGGCAAGCACAGATACGCAGTATTTT TRBJ2-3 . TRBV29-1 few
CASSFIGAGGAYGYTF TGTGCCAGCAGTTTCATCGGGGCAGGGGGTGCCTATGGCTACACCTTC TRBJ1-2 TRBD1 TRBV27 few
CASSQGPPYEQYF TGCGCCAGCAGTCAGGGTCCCCCCTACGAGCAGTACTTC TRBJ2-7 . TRBV23-1 .
CASSFEGAQETQYF TGTGCCAGCAGTTTTGAGGGGGCGCAAGAGACCCAGTACTTC TRBJ2-5 TRBD1 TRBV27 .
CASSLGQTSYNEQFF TGTGCCAGCAGCTTGGGGCAGACATCCTACAATGAGCAGTTCTTC TRBJ2-1 . TRBV5-4 .
CASSVNGLADTQYF TGTGCCAGCAGCGTTAACGGACTAGCGGATACGCAGTATTTT TRBJ2-3 TRBD2 TRBV9 .
CASRITEDGYTF TGTGCCAGTAGAATTACAGAAGATGGCTACACCTTC TRBJ1-2 . TRBV19 .
CASSLGDRRGYTF TGTGCCAGCAGTTTAGGTGACAGGCGCGGCTACACCTTC TRBJ1-2 . TRBV27 few
CASSQDAGGGTDTQYF TGTGCCAGCAGCCAAGACGCGGGAGGGGGCACAGATACGCAGTATTTT TRBJ2-3 TRBD2 TRBV4-2 few
CASSQEGGAVTEAFF TGTGCCAGCAGCCAAGAGGGCGGGGCGGTCACTGAAGCTTTCTTT TRBJ1-1 . TRBV3-1 .
CASSPGGSVEKLFF TGTGCCAGCAGCCCTGGGGGCTCGGTTGAAAAACTGTTTTTT TRBJ1-4 . TRBV7-9 .
CASSSVVGANEKLFF TGTGCCAGCAGTTCGGTGGTGGGGGCTAATGAAAAACTGTTTTTT TRBJ1-4 . TRBV12-3/TRBV12-4 few
CASSRNPNTEAFF TGTGCCAGCAGTCGTAACCCGAACACTGAAGCTTTCTTT TRBJ1-1 . TRBV12-3/TRBV12-4 few
CASSQVGGRADEKLFF TGCGCCAGCAGCCAAGTGGGCGGCAGGGCAGATGAAAAACTGTTTTTT TRBJ1-4 . TRBV4-1 .
CASSGKNRDRGFYEQYF TGCGCCAGCAGCGGAAAAAATCGGGACAGGGGCTTTTACGAGCAGTACTTC TRBJ2-7 TRBD1 TRBV5-1 .
CSVEGNQETQYF TGCAGCGTTGAGGGAAACCAAGAGACCCAGTACTTC TRBJ2-5 . TRBV29-1 many
CATSDANEQFF TGTGCCACCAGTGATGCGAATGAGCAGTTCTTC TRBJ2-1 . TRBV24-1 few
CASSTTGRLDTDTQYF TGTGCCAGCAGCACGACGGGACGGCTTGACACAGATACGCAGTATTTT TRBJ2-3 . TRBV28 .
CASSVGLAGGYAGELFF TGTGCCAGCAGTGTGGGACTAGCGGGGGGGTATGCCGGGGAGCTGTTTTTT TRBJ2-2 TRBD2 TRBV6-2/TRBV6-3 .
CASSWFLAGGLNEQFF TGTGCCAGCAGCTGGTTTCTAGCGGGGGGGCTTAATGAGCAGTTCTTC TRBJ2-1 TRBD2 TRBV7-2 many